This TCR beta chain is from a study of T cells in localized non-small cell lung cancer (TCRdb year 2020). For the wider study: The study examined T cell repertoires in roughly 240 patients with early-stage NSCLC and compared tumors with uninvolved tumor-adjacent lungs. NSCLC patients had a mean age of around 66 years, and 129 were male and 107 female. The cohort was made up of some 240 treatment-naive NSCLC patients whose localized lung tumors had been resected.

TCR beta CDR3 regions were sequenced from DNA using the immunoSEQ Assay. From the authors' description of their analysis: To compute T cell density, TCR beta template counts were normalized to usable DNA, which was estimated by amplifying housekeeping genes. Richness was estimated using the preseqR package, with extrapolation to 400,000 templates for PBMC samples and to 120,000 templates for tissue samples. Clonality was defined as one minus Pielou's evenness. Tissue-enriched TCRs were identified by differential abundance testing using productive amino-acid clonotypes, minimum total count 5 and alpha 0.1. Repertoire overlap between compartments was quantified with the Jaccard Index and Morisita Overlap Index. GLIPH grouped TCR beta CDR3s together with public tetramer-defined viral CDR3s, and a viral motif had to include at least three viral sequences and also show V-gene enrichment. As stored in TCRdb, this immuneACCESS dataset retains in-frame rearrangements with V and J assigned. A fraction of the clones does not appear; measured against another copy, unresolved V genes explain less than half of the discrepancy, and the remainder lacks a known reason. Clone size and V and J calls were adopted from that table, with D and trimming inferred from the DNA. This sample holds under 2,000 clones; roughly 33% were observed only once. In total, the top ten clones hold about 11% of the sample.

At diagnosis, peripheral blood, uninvolved tumor-adjacent lung and tumor were collected and stored as a combination of fresh-frozen and FFPE material. Points on this clone: No antigen is known for it. There are no base qualities to consult, and no much larger clone falls within one base.

V is cut back by 6 bases and J by 7 bases, with 12 bases in the junction unmatched. The CDR3, cysteine through phenylalanine, is 15 amino acids long. CDR3 DNA is the only sequence kept; it has 45 bases, read in frame from the first base. As encoded in the germline V gene (reference sequence), CDR1 is LNHDA while CDR2 is SQIVND. Overall study outcomes, separate from this receptor: Uninvolved tumor-adjacent lung showed the highest T cell clonality, higher than tumor, which suggests more focused antigenic responses in the uninvolved tumor-adjacent lung. Because multi-region tumor sequencing was not performed, intratumor heterogeneity could not be ruled out. Of the top 100 tumor clones, a median of roughly 53 were detected in paired uninvolved adjacent lung; some 28 were also among that lung's top 100. Because of the exploratory design, TCR variables were selected using unadjusted p-values without false-discovery rate correction. Higher blood T cell density associated with longer overall survival, while higher adjacent-lung clonality associated with shorter survival.

The receptor was isolated from a female donor over 55 with stage I squamous cell lung carcinoma. The sequence links TRBV19 to TRBJ1-5, and 7 bases in between align with TRBD1. The material was lung tumor tissue, obtained before any cancer treatment. The sequence in DNA is TGTGCCAGTAGCGCCCGGGACAGTGCGACCCAGCCCCAGCATTTT. This sequence encodes CASSARDSATQPQHF.